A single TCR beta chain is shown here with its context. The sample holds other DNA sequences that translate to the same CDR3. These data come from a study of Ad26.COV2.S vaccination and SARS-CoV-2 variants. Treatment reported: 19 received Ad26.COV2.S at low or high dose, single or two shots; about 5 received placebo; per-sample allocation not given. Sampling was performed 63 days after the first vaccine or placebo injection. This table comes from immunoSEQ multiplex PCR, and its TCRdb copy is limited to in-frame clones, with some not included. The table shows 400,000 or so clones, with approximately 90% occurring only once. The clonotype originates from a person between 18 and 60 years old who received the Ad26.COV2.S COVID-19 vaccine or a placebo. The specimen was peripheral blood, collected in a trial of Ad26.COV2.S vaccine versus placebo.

The CDR3 sequence: CASSDPNQPQHF. Here the CDR3 DNA reads TGTGCCAGCAGTGATCCTAATCAGCCCCAGCATTTT. The rearrangement joins TRBV6-1 to TRBJ1-5, with D unresolved. The CDR3 is 12 residues long. The germline gives CDR1 MNHNS, CDR2 SASEGT. V gave up 3 bases and J gave up 4 bases, with 4 bases separating them.